This TCR beta chain is from a study of T cells in Graves' hyperthyroidism and ophthalmopathy. Across the whole study: Before treatment of any kind, peripheral blood was taken at initial diagnosis.

This clonotype has more than one count but fewer than ten. RNA transcripts were the template for amplifying TCR beta CDR3 regions. When the TCR CDR3 underwent first-round RT-PCR, the HTBI primer set was used. TCRdb processed the multiplex PCR reads anew with MiXCR; each CDR3 protein has one entry. The sample lists 370,000 or so distinct CDR3 sequences, roughly 25% occurring once. Germline V gene data show CDR1 as SGHRS and CDR2 as YFSETQ. This CDR3 is built from 14 residues. V lost 0 bases to trimming and J lost 7 bases, with 12 bases between them. Graves' hyperthyroidism is called stable when ophthalmopathy does not progress within 18 months. Hyperthyroidism patients were newly diagnosed, had disease duration under 2 months, and were aged 18 to 65 years.

Sequencing was done on a sample of blood. The chain joins TRBV5-1 to TRBJ2-3; a weak D match, TRBD2 (5 bases). This clonotype was obtained from a man aged 45-60 years with Graves' hyperthyroidism. CDR3 bases: TGCGCCAGCAGCTTGGAAGCACCCGGGAATACGCAGTATTTT. It yields the protein CASSLEAPGNTQYF.